This passage covers 4 T cell receptor beta chains from one sample sequenced in a study of shared clonotypes between healthy human individuals. Measured with immunoSEQ multiplex PCR; TCRdb has only the in-frame clones, and not every one. Among around 1.9 million clones listed, about 92% were seen once. It was CD45RO-negative cells, positively selected for CCR7, that made up naive CD8 cells, with terminally differentiated effector memory CD45RA+ cells excluded. Input material: naive CD8+ T cells from PBMCs. The receptors originated from a man between 18 and 35 years old in good health. Some clones in this sample may be carry-over from other donors' samples.

The chain recombines TRBV28 with TRBJ2-3; no firm D call. V shed 4 bases and J shed 11 bases, with 10 bases lying between them. Germline V gene lookup returns CDR1 MDHEN and CDR2 SYDVKM. CDR3 length: 11 amino acids. The CDR3 DNA reads TGTGCCAGCAGTTGGGCAGAACGGCAGTATTTT. Protein product: CASSWAERQYF.

This clone has just one count. The rearrangement uses TRBV28 and TRBJ2-7; D is perhaps TRBD1 or TRBD2 (5 bases each). CDR1 and CDR2 from the germline V gene are MDHEN and SYDVKM. The V and J ends lost 6 bases and 4 bases respectively, with 16 bases between them. This CDR3 contains 14 residues. CDR3 amino acids: CASSPIGGGYEQYF. In DNA form, the CDR3 reads TGTGCCAGCAGCCCGATTGGGGGTGGATACGAGCAGTACTTC.

This rearrangement joins TRBV27 to TRBJ2-7; TRBD1 agrees at 7 bases. The CDR3 is made up of 16 amino acids. Germline V gene lookup returns CDR1 MNHEY and CDR2 SMNVEV (reference sequence). Losses at the gene ends were 0 bases for V and 4 bases for J; bases not matched to a gene: 9. CDR3 sequence: CASSLSEGTVRYEQYF. In DNA, the CDR3 is TGTGCCAGCAGTTTATCGGAAGGGACAGTAAGGTACGAGCAGTACTTC.

The V gene is TRBV7-3, the J gene TRBJ1-4, with a weak D call TRBD1 (5 bases). V lost 7 bases, J lost 5 bases, and 17 bases lay in between. The length of the CDR3 is 15 residues. Germline V lookup: CDR1 SGHTA, CDR2 FQGTGA. The CDR3 region is CASTKLRRGNEKLFF. The DNA of the CDR3 is TGTGCCAGCACCAAACTCCGGCGGGGCAATGAAAAACTGTTTTTT.